This T cell receptor (beta chain) was captured by sequencing in a study of patients and donors after allogeneic stem cell transplantation. This clonotype was seen a handful of times. This CDR3 region has 15 residues. The V and J ends lost 1 base and 0 bases respectively, with 7 bases between them. Germline lookup yields CDR1 LNHDA and CDR2 SQIVND (reference sequence). MiXCR was run by TCRdb on the RT-PCR reads, yielding one entry per CDR3 protein. The table records 25,000 to 40,000 distinct CDR3 sequences, roughly 38% of them present only once. The TCR was taken from a human donor who was either an allogeneic HSCT recipient or a stem cell or donor lymphocyte infusion donor (not recorded which). It is not recorded whose cells these are; they may come from a transplant donor. The sequenced material came from blood, either unsorted or a sorted T cell fraction (not recorded which). The chain carries TRBV19 and TRBJ1-5; D may be TRBD1 (5 bases). CDR3 amino acids: CASSIGGTSNQPQHF. The CDR3 bases are TGTGCCAGTAGTATAGGAGGGACTAGCAATCAGCCCCAGCATTTT.